The clone carrying this T cell receptor beta chain was observed a few times. Antigen: not known. These data are taken from a study of cytomegalovirus exposure and HLA in healthy donors. Everyone who donated was a healthy bone marrow donor. Trimming removed 0 bases from V and 2 bases from J; junction bases left unmatched: 5. CDR3 length: 15 amino acids. The germline V gene has CDR1 SGDLS and CDR2 YYNGEE. The study's findings and limits: Using the classifier, cytomegalovirus status was reportedly diagnosed with high specificity and sensitivity. The HLA-A and HLA-B alleles of most subjects were reportedly predicted accurately from TCR beta sequences. The majority of TCR sequences were rare, yet some public TCRs appeared in many donors.

Primers: 60 Vbeta forward and 13 Jbeta reverse. Assay: immunoSEQ multiplex PCR; the TCRdb copy retains only in-frame clones and omits some. This table has roughly 170,000 clones, roughly four fifths appearing once. This chain uses TRBV9 with TRBJ2-7, with 7 bases lining up with TRBD2. The receptor comes from a female donor in good health and CMV-seronegative. Sequenced input: PBMCs. CDR3 in DNA: TGTGCCAGCAGCGTAGGGAGCGGGACTACCTACGAGCAGTACTTC. Translated, it gives CASSVGSGTTYEQYF.